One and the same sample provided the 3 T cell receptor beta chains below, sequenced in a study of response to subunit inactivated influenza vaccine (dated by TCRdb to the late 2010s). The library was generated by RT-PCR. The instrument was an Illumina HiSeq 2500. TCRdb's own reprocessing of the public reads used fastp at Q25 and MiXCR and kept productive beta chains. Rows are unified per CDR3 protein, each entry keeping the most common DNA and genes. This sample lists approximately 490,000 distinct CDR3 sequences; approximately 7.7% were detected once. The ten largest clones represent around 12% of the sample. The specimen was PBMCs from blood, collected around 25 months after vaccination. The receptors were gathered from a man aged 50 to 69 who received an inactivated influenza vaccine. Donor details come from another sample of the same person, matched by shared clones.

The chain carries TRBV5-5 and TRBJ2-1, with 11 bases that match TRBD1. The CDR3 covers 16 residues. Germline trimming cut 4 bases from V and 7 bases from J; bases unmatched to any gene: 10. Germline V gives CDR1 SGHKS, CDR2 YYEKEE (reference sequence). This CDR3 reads CASSQGQGAIVNEQFF. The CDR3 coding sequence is TGTGCCAGCAGCCAAGGACAGGGGGCCATTGTGAATGAGCAGTTCTTC.

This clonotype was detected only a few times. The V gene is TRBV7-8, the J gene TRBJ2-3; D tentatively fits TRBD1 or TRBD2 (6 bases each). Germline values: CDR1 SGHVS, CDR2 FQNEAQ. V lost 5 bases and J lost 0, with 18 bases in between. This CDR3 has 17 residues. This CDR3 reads CASSPRLGGMSTDTQYF. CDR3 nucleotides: TGTGCCAGCAGCCCTAGACTAGGGGGAATGAGCACAGATACGCAGTATTTT. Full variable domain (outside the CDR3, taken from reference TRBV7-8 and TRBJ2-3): GAGVSQSPRYKVAKRGQDVALRCDPISGHVSLFWYQQALGQGPEFLTYFQNEAQLDKSGLPSDRFFAERPEGSVSTLKIQRTQQEDSAVYLCASSPRLGGMSTDTQYFGPGTRLTVL.

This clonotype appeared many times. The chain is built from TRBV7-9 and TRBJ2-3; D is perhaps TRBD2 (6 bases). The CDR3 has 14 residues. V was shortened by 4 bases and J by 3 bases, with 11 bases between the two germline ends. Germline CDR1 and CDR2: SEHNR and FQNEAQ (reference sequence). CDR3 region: CASSSLLATDTQYF. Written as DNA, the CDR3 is TGTGCCAGCAGCTCCCTCCTAGCGACAGATACGCAGTATTTT.